The rows below give T cell receptor beta chains drawn from one sample of a study of CD4 T cells in relation to SARS-CoV-2 and coronaviruses. These receptors' antigens are unknown. The repertoire was sequenced with immunoSEQ multiplex PCR; TCRdb's copy has only in-frame clones and lacks some. Here the sample spans about 19,000 clones, more than 60% being singletons. Sequencing input: CD4+ T cells from PBMCs, cultured in vitro. These TCRs come from a human donor in good health. Each CDR3 is given with its conserved first and last residue. The D gene is left open where the match is weak. Only some rows state a clone size, as once, few, many or a class for expanded clones.

clone_size j_call d_call v_call cdr3_nt cdr3_aa
NA TRBJ2-7 TRBD1 TRBV5-5 TGTGCCAGCAGCTTGTTGGACAGGGTAAGATACGAGCAGTACTTC CASSLLDRVRYEQYF
once TRBJ2-5 TRBD1 TRBV3-1/TRBV3-2 TGTGCCAGCAGCCAAGCCTTGACAGGGGGAAGTGAGACCCAGTACTTC CASSQALTGGSETQYF
NA TRBJ2-3 NA TRBV21-1 NA CASSNVGEGTDTQYF
NA TRBJ1-3 TRBD1 TRBV15 TGTGCCACCAGCGCGGACAGGGGTGGGGGAAACACCATATATTTT CATSADRGGGNTIYF
few TRBJ1-3 NA TRBV11-2 TGTGCCAGCAGCTTAGGGGTCAGGGGCTATGGAAACACCATATATTTT CASSLGVRGYGNTIYF
NA TRBJ2-2 TRBD1 TRBV4-2 TGTGCCAGCAGCCAAGGGGACAGAAAAGGCGGGGAGCTGTTTTTT CASSQGDRKGGELFF
NA TRBJ1-4 NA TRBV7-9 TGTGCCAGCAGCTTAGGCCAATCCACGGAGGAAAAACTGTTTTTT CASSLGQSTEEKLFF
NA TRBJ1-5 TRBD1 TRBV6-1 TGTGCCAGCAGTGTGGCCACCACAGGGGGGTATAGCAATCAGCCCCAGCATTTT CASSVATTGGYSNQPQHF
NA TRBJ2-7 TRBD1 TRBV5-1 TGCGCCAGCAGCCGCCCTGGGACAGCTGACGAGCAGTACTTC CASSRPGTADEQYF
NA TRBJ2-4 NA TRBV7-2 TGTGCCAGCACCTCTAGCGCGGAAGGGCACATTCAGTACTTC CASTSSAEGHIQYF
few TRBJ1-6 NA TRBV9 TGTGCCAGCAGCGTAGGACAGATGTTGTCTCCCCTCCACTTT CASSVGQMLSPLHF
NA TRBJ1-4 TRBD1 TRBV28 TGTGCCAGCAGCAGAACAGGGGTTATAAATGAAAAACTGTTTTTT CASSRTGVINEKLFF
NA TRBJ1-3 NA TRBV29-1 TGCAGCGTTGAAACGGGCTCTGGAAACACCATATATTTT CSVETGSGNTIYF
NA TRBJ2-7 TRBD2 TRBV6-5 TGTGCCAGCAGTTACGGACCACTAGCGGCCGACGCGCAGTACTTC CASSYGPLAADAQYF
few TRBJ2-1 TRBD2 TRBV27 TGTGCCAGCATTGGGACTAGCTCTTACAATGAGCAGTTCTTC CASIGTSSYNEQFF
NA TRBJ1-1 NA TRBV18 TGTGCCAGCTCACCGATGGGGAACACTGAAGCTTTCTTT CASSPMGNTEAFF
NA TRBJ1-6 NA TRBV4-3 TGCGCCAGCAGCCAAGAGGTACGCATGAATTCACCCCTCCACTTT CASSQEVRMNSPLHF
NA TRBJ1-5 NA TRBV6-6 TGTGCCAGCAGTTACTCGGATCAGCCCCAGCATTTT CASSYSDQPQHF
NA TRBJ1-1 TRBD1 TRBV7-2 TGTGCCAGCAGCTTAGGTCCAGGGGGTCTCAACACTGAAGCTTTCTTT CASSLGPGGLNTEAFF
NA TRBJ1-5 NA TRBV3-1/TRBV3-2 TGTGCCAGCAGCCCCCAGGGTGGCAATCAGCCCCAGCATTTT CASSPQGGNQPQHF
NA TRBJ2-2 TRBD2 TRBV7-9 TGTGCCAGCAGCTTCAGCGGGGGGCTGGACACCGGGGAGCTGTTTTTT CASSFSGGLDTGELFF
few TRBJ2-7 NA TRBV14 TGTGCCAGCAGCCAAGAGGAGGGGGCCTACGAGCAGTACTTC CASSQEEGAYEQYF
NA TRBJ1-2 TRBD1 TRBV4-3 TGCGCCAGCAGCCGAGCCGGGACAGGGGGGATAGGTTATGGCTACACCTTC CASSRAGTGGIGYGYTF
few TRBJ2-7 NA TRBV7-8 TGTGCCAGCAGATTTAGGGAGGGGAGGGGGGAGCAGTACTTC CASRFREGRGEQYF
NA TRBJ2-7 TRBD1 TRBV14 TGTGCCAGCAGCCCCCGGACAGGACCCTACGAGCAGTACTTC CASSPRTGPYEQYF
few TRBJ1-6 NA TRBV7-2 TGTGCCAGCAGCTTATTGGGCAGGCCTAATTCACCCCTCCACTTT CASSLLGRPNSPLHF
NA TRBJ2-5 NA TRBV11-2 TGTGCCAGCAGCTCCCTGGGGACTTCCGCAGGGACCCAGTACTTC CASSSLGTSAGTQYF
NA TRBJ1-3 NA TRBV19 TGTGCCAGTAAAGCCCGGGACGGATCTGGAAACACCATATATTTT CASKARDGSGNTIYF
NA TRBJ2-3 TRBD2 TRBV6-1 TGTGCCAGCAGGCGACTAGCGGGAGAAACAGATACGCAGTATTTT CASRRLAGETDTQYF
NA TRBJ1-4 NA TRBV4-3 TGCGCCAGCAGCCAAGTTACGGGGTCAACTAATGAAAAACTGTTTTTT CASSQVTGSTNEKLFF
NA TRBJ1-1 NA TRBV3-1/TRBV3-2 TGTGCCAGCAGCCAAGAATACAGGAACACTGAAGCTTTCTTT CASSQEYRNTEAFF
NA TRBJ1-4 NA TRBV19 TGTGCCAGTGAAGGGGATCGGAATGAAAAACTGTTTTTT CASEGDRNEKLFF
NA TRBJ2-6 NA TRBV19 TGTGCCAGTACCGGTGCTGTTGGGGCCAACGTCCTGACTTTC CASTGAVGANVLTF
NA TRBJ2-7 NA TRBV4-3 TGCGCCAGCAGCCAAGTATGGCTGGCTGACGAGCAGTACTTC CASSQVWLADEQYF
NA TRBJ1-5 TRBD1 TRBV7-2 TGTGCCAGCAGCTTAGGGTGGACAGGGGGGCAGCCCCAGCATTTT CASSLGWTGGQPQHF
NA TRBJ2-7 TRBD2 TRBV4-1 TGCGCCAGCAGTCCCACCTGGACTAGCGACTCCTACGAGCAGTACTTC CASSPTWTSDSYEQYF
NA TRBJ1-2 NA TRBV2 TGTGCCAGCAGTGACGCTCGTTGGGGTAACTATGGCTACACCTTC CASSDARWGNYGYTF
NA TRBJ2-1 NA TRBV7-3 TGTGCCAGCAGCTCCCGCGGGACTTTTTATCGGAATGAGCAGTTCTTC CASSSRGTFYRNEQFF
few TRBJ1-1 NA TRBV10-2 TGCGCCAGCAGTGTAGGAGAGAACACTGAAGCTTTCTTT CASSVGENTEAFF
NA TRBJ2-1 NA TRBV4-3 TGCGCCAGCAGCCAAGATGGGGGGTGGGGTTACAATGAGCAGTTCTTC CASSQDGGWGYNEQFF
NA TRBJ2-2 TRBD2 TRBV6-6 TGTGCCAGCAGTCTAGCGGGAGCGAACACCGGGGAGCTGTTTTTT CASSLAGANTGELFF
NA TRBJ2-2 TRBD1 TRBV7-2 TGTGCCAGCAGCCGGGGACAGGGGTCCGGGGAGCTGTTTTTT CASSRGQGSGELFF
NA TRBJ2-1 NA TRBV7-9 TGTGCCAGCAGCGCAGGGGAGGGGAGTGAGCAGTTCTTC CASSAGEGSEQFF
once TRBJ2-7 TRBD1 TRBV18 TGTGCCAGCTCACAGGGACAGGGTTCGAGGTCCTACGAGCAGTACTTC CASSQGQGSRSYEQYF
NA TRBJ2-3 NA TRBV19 TGTGCCAGTAGCAGAACCGCCGGACAGCCCGATACGCAGTATTTT CASSRTAGQPDTQYF